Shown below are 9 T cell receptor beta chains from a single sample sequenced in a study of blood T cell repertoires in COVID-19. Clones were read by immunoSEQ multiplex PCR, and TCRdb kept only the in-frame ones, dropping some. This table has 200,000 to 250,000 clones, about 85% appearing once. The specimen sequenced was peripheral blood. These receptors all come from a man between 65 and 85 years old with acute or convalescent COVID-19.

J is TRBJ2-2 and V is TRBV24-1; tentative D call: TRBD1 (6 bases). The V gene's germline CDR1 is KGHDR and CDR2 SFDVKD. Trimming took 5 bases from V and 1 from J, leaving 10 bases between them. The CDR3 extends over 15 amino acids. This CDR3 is CATSVTGQNTGELFF. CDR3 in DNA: TGTGCCACCAGTGTGACAGGACAGAACACCGGGGAGCTGTTTTTT.

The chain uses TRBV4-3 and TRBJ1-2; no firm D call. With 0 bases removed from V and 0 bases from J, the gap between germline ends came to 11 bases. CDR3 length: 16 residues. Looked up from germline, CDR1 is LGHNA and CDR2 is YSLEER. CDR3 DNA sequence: TGCGCCAGCAGCCAAGATAAACAGATACCTAACTATGGCTACACCTTC. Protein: CASSQDKQIPNYGYTF.

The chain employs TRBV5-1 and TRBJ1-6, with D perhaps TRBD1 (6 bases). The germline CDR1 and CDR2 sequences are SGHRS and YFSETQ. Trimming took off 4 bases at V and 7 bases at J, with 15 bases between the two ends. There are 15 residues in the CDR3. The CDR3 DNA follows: TGCGCCAGCAGCCCCAGGGGTGAGAGGAATTCACCCCTCCACTTT. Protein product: CASSPRGERNSPLHF.

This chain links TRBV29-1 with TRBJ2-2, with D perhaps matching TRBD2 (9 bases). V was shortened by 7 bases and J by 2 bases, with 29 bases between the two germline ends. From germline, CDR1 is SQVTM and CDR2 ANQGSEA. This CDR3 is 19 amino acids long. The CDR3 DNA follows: TGCAGCGCTGTGGACAGGGTAGGAGCGGGAGGACTAAACACCGGGGAGCTGTTTTTT. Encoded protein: CSAVDRVGAGGLNTGELFF.

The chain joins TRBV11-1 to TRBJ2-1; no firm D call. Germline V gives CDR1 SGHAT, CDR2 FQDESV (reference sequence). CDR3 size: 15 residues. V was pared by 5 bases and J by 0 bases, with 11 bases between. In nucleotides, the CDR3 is TGTGCCAGCAGCCAAGACTCCGCCTCCTACAATGAGCAGTTCTTC. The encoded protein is CASSQDSASYNEQFF.

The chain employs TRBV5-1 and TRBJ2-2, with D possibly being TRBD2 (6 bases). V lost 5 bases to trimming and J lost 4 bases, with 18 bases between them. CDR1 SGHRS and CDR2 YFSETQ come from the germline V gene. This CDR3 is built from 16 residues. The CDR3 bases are TGCGCCAGCAGGGCGGGGACCGGGACTCCCACCGGGGAGCTGTTTTTT. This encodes CASRAGTGTPTGELFF. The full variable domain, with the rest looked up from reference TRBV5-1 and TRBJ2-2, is KAGVTQTPRYLIKTRGQQVTLSCSPISGHRSVSWYQQTPGQGLQFLFEYFSETQRNKGNFPGRFSGRQFSNSRSEMNVSTLELGDSALYLCASRAGTGTPTGELFFGEGSRLTVL.

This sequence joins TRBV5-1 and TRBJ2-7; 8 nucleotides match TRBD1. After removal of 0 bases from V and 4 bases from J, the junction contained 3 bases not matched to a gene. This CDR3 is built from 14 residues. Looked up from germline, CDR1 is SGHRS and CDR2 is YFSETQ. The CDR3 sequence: CASSLDTGGYEQYF. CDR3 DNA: TGCGCCAGCAGCTTGGATACAGGGGGTTACGAGCAGTACTTC.

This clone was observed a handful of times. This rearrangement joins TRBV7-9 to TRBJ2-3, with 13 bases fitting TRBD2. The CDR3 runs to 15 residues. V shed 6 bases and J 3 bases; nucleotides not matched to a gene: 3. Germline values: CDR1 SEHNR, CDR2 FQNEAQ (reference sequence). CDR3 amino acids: CASRRTSGSTDTQYF. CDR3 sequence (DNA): TGTGCCAGCAGGAGGACTAGCGGGAGTACAGATACGCAGTATTTT.

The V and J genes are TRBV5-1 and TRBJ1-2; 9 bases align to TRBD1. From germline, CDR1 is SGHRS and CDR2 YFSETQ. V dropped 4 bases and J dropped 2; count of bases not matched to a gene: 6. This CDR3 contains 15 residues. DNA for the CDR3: TGCGCCAGCAGCCCCGGCGGGACAGGGAACTATGGCTACACCTTC. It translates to CASSPGGTGNYGYTF.